This TCR beta chain was profiled in a study of control samples from healthy donors and cancer patients (dated by TCRdb to about 2020). For CDR1 and CDR2, the germline V gene lists SGHNT and YENEEA. Spanning cysteine to phenylalanine, the CDR3 consists of 15 amino acids. Only CDR3 DNA remains: 45 bases, in frame from the first base. Trimming costs V 4 bases and J 5 bases, and their ends lie 15 bases apart. In its sample, this clone was seen once. Its antigen remains unidentified. Per-nucleotide qualities are absent, and no much larger clonotype sits a single base away. The method was the immunoSEQ multiplex PCR assay. This is the immuneACCESS table as TCRdb keeps it, with only in-frame sequences that have V and J called. A part of the clones is gone; compared with another copy, unresolved V genes explain less than half, and the rest is unexplained. The sample table records approximately 100,000 clones; approximately 92% of these occur just once. The biggest ten clones account for around 3% of the sample.

The receptor's source is a human donor in good health. The donor label of this sample is uncertain. The chain was built from TRBV11-3 and TRBJ2-1; TRBD2 is perhaps the D gene, given 6 matching bases. Sequenced: blood. The CDR3 region reads CASSSQGTRNNEQFF. The nucleotide sequence is TGTGCCAGCAGCTCCCAAGGGACTCGTAACAATGAGCAGTTCTTC. The reference TRBV11-3 and TRBJ2-1 proteins fill in what lies around the CDR3, so the full variable domain reads EAGVVQSPRYKIIEKKQPVAFWCNPISGHNTLYWYLQNLGQGPELLIRYENEEAVDDSQLPKDRFSAERLKGVDSTLKIQPAELGDSAVYLCASSSQGTRNNEQFFGPGTRLTVL.